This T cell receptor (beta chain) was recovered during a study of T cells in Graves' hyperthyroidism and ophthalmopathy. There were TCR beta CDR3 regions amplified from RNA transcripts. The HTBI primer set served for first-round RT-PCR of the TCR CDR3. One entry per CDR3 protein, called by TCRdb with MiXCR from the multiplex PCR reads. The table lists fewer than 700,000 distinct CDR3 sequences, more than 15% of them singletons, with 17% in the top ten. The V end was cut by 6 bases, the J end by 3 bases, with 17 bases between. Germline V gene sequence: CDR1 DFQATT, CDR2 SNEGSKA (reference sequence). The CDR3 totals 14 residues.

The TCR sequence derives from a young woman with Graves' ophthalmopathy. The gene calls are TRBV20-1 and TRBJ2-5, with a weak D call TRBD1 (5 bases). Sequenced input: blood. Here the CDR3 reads CSAPSAGLKETQYF. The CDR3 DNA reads TGCAGTGCCCCATCAGCAGGGCTTAAAGAGACCCAGTACTTC.